The present T cell receptor beta chain was sequenced within a study of cytomegalovirus exposure and HLA in healthy donors. Both 60 Vbeta primers and 13 Jbeta primers went into the PCR. Clones were read by immunoSEQ multiplex PCR, and TCRdb kept only the in-frame ones, dropping some. The table includes approximately 160,000 clones, roughly 65% detected once. Of note for this clone: Its target is not known.

The CDR3 spans 14 residues. Trimming left V 7 bases short and J 3 bases short, with 14 bases between. CDR1 is MNHNS, CDR2 SASEGT, per germline. Findings of the study overall: In a later analysis, HLA-associated TCR beta chains were more clonally expanded than equally common others.

V gene TRBV6-1 combines with J gene TRBJ2-3; a possible D gene is TRBD2 (5 bases). Specimen: PBMCs. The receptor was derived from a man between 18 and 35 years old in good health and CMV-seropositive. The DNA of the CDR3 is TGTGCCAGCACCTCCATGACGGGGACAGATACGCAGTATTTT. Its translation is CASTSMTGTDTQYF.